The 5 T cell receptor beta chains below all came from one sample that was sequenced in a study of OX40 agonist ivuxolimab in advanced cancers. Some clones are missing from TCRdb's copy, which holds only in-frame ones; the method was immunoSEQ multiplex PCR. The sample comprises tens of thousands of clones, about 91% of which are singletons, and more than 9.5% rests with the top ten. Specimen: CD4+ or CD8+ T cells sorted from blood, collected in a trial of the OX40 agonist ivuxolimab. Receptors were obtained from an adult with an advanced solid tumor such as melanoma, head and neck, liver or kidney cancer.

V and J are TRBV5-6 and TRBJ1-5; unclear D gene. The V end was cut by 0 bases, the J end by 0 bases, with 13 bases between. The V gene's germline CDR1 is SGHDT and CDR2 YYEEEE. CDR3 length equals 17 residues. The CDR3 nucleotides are TGTGCCAGCAGCTTGGGTCCCCTCCTATATAGCAATCAGCCCCAGCATTTT. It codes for CASSLGPLLYSNQPQHF.

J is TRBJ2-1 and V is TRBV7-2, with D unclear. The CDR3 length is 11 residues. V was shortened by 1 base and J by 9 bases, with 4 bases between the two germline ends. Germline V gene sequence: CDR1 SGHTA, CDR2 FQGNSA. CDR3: CASSLVSEQFF. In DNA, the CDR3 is TGTGCCAGCAGCTTAGTCAGTGAGCAGTTCTTC.

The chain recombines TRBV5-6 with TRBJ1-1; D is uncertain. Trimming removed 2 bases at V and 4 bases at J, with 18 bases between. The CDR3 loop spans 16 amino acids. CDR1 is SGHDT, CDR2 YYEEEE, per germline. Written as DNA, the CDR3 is TGTGCCAGCAGCTTATCGCGACCCGTTGTGAGCACTGAAGCTTTCTTT. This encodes CASSLSRPVVSTEAFF.

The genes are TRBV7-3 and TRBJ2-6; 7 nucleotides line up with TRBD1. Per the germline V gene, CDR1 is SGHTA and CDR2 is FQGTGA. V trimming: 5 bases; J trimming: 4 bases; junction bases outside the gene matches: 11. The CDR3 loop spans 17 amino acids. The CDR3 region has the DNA TGTGCCAGCAGCAGAGGTGGGACAGTAGAAGGGGCCAACGTCCTGACTTTC. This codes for CASSRGGTVEGANVLTF.

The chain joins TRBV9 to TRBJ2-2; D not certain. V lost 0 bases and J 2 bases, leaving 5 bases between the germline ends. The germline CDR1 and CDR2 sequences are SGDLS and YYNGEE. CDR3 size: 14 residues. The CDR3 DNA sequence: TGTGCCAGCAGCGTAGGCTTTAACACCGGGGAGCTGTTTTTT. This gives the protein CASSVGFNTGELFF.